This T cell receptor (beta chain) was identified during a study of T cells in Graves' hyperthyroidism and ophthalmopathy. Study at large: Staff took peripheral blood when the initial diagnosis was made, before any treatment began.

The table lists this clonotype with many counts. Its antigen is as yet unknown. V trimming: 5 bases; J trimming: 3 bases; junction bases outside the gene matches: 15. Germline lookup yields CDR1 SGHVS and CDR2 FQNEAQ. CDR3 size: 18 residues. Broader study findings: Before onset, by a median of approximately 5.9 months, the model predicted ophthalmopathy. From stable hyperthyroidism, ophthalmopathy was set apart by a 13 V-J model.

Amplified TCR beta CDR3 regions derived from RNA transcripts. The HTBI primer set drove a first-round RT-PCR of the TCR CDR3. Using its own MiXCR run on the multiplex PCR reads, TCRdb lists one record per CDR3 protein. The sample consists of around 350,000 distinct CDR3 sequences, 15% to 19% of them appearing once. The chain has TRBV7-8 and TRBJ2-1; 8 nucleotides agree with TRBD2. Sample: blood. The TCR comes from a woman aged 18-29 years with Graves' hyperthyroidism that later progressed to Graves' ophthalmopathy. CDR3 bases: TGTGCCAGCAGCATATCGGGTAGCGGGAAAGGCGACTACAATGAGCAGTTCTTC. Its translation: CASSISGSGKGDYNEQFF.